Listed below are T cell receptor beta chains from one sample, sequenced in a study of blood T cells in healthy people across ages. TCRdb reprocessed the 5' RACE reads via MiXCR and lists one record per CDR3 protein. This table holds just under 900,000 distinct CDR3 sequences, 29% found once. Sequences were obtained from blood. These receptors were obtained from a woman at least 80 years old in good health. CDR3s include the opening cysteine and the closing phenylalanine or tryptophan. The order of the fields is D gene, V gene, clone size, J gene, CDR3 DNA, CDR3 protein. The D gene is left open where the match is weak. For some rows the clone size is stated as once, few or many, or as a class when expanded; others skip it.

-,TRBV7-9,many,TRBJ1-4,TGTGCCAGCAGCTTAGGCGATGCAACTAATGAAAAACTGTTTTTT,CASSLGDATNEKLFF
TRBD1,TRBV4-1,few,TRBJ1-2,TGCGCCAGCAGCCAAGGGTGGGACAGCTATGGCTACACCTTC,CASSQGWDSYGYTF
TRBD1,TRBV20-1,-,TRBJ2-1,TGCAGTGCTAGGCCAGGGGGTCGTGAGCAGTTCTTC,CSARPGGREQFF
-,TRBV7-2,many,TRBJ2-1,TGTGCCAGCAGCCTAGCTACGGGTGAGCAGTTCTTC,CASSLATGEQFF
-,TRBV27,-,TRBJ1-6,TGTGCCAGCAGTGGGACTGATAATTCACCCCTCCACTTT,CASSGTDNSPLHF
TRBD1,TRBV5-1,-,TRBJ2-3,TGCGCCAGCAGCTTGGCGGGACAGGGAATCACAGATACGCAGTATTTT,CASSLAGQGITDTQYF
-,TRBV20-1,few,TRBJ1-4,TGCAGTGCTAGCGGCCAGGGCGAAAAACTGTTTTTT,CSASGQGEKLFF
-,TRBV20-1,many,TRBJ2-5,TGCAGTGCTAGCCCCGGGGCCGGAGAGACCCAGTACTTC,CSASPGAGETQYF
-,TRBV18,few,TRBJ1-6,TGTGCCAGCTCACCACCAAACAGAAATTCACCCCTCCACTTT,CASSPPNRNSPLHF
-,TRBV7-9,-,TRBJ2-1,TGTGCCAGCAGCCCGCCCGGGACTGTCAACTACAATGAGCAGTTCTTC,CASSPPGTVNYNEQFF
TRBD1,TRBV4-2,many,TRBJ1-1,TGTGCCAGCAGCCGCGTCGGACAGGCGGACACTGAAGCTTTCTTT,CASSRVGQADTEAFF
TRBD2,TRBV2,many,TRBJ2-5,TGTGCCAGCAGTGTGTGGCGGGGGCAAGAGACCCAGTACTTC,CASSVWRGQETQYF
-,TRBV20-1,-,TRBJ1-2,TGCAGTGCTCGATCATGGGGGGGATATGATGGCTACACCTTC,CSARSWGGYDGYTF
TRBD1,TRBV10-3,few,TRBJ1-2,TGTGCCATCAGTGCGGTAGGACAGGGCGACTACACCTTC,CAISAVGQGDYTF
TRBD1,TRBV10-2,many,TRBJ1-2,TGCGCCAGCCTCCGGGACAGTTATGGCTACACCTTC,CASLRDSYGYTF
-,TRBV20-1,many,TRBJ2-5,TGCAGTGCTAGATATTCAGGGCCCATTGCGGAGACCCAGTACTTC,CSARYSGPIAETQYF
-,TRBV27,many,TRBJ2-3,TGTGCCAGCAGTTTAGGGGGGAGACTTGTCACAGATACGCAGTATTTT,CASSLGGRLVTDTQYF
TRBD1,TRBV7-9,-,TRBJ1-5,TGTGCCAGCAGCTTATCAGGGACAGGAGATCAGCCCCAGCATTTT,CASSLSGTGDQPQHF
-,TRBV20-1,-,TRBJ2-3,TGCAGTGCTAGAGATGCGGGGGCCAGCACAGATACGCAGTATTTT,CSARDAGASTDTQYF
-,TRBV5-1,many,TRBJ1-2,TGCGCCAGCAGCCCCCGGGCAGGGAGAGGGCATGGCTACACCTTC,CASSPRAGRGHGYTF
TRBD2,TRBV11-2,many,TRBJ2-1,TGTGCCAGCAGCTTAGAAAGCGCTAGCGGGAATGAGCAGTTCTTC,CASSLESASGNEQFF
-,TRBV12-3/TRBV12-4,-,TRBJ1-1,TGTGCCAGCAGTACCGGGAAGGAGAACACTGAAGCTTTCTTT,CASSTGKENTEAFF
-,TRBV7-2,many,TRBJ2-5,TGTGCCAGCAGCTCCTGGGGCAGGGCGAACCAAGAGACCCAGTACTTC,CASSSWGRANQETQYF
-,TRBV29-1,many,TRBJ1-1,TGCAGCGTTGAATCGGGAAGGGACTTCCTTCGGGGGAACACTGAAGCTTTCTTT,CSVESGRDFLRGNTEAFF
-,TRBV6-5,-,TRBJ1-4,TGTGCCAGCAGTTACTCGGGACTGCGCCTTAATGAAAAACTGTTTTTT,CASSYSGLRLNEKLFF
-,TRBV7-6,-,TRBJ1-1,TGTGCCAGCAGCTTAGGGGCCCAAGAATACACTGAAGCTTTCTTT,CASSLGAQEYTEAFF
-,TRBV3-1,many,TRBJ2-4,TGTGCCAGCAGCCAAGGAAAGGGAGCCAAAAACATTCAGTACTTC,CASSQGKGAKNIQYF
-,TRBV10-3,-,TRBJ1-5,TGTGCCATCAGTGCTGACGATCAGCCCCAGCATTTT,CAISADDQPQHF
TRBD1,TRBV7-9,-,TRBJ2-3,TGTGCCAGCAGCTCGGAGACAGGGAGCACAGATACGCAGTATTTT,CASSSETGSTDTQYF
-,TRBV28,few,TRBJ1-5,TGTGCCAGCAGAGGGGGGGGGCTGGTTCAGCCCCAGCATTTT,CASRGGGLVQPQHF
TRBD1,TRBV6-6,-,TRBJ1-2,TGTGCCAGCAGTTACTCCGGACAGGGAAGATATGGCTACACCTTC,CASSYSGQGRYGYTF
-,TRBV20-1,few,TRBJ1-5,TGCAGTGCCCCGACAGGAGCGAGCAATCAGCCCCAGCATTTT,CSAPTGASNQPQHF
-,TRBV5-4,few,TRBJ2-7,TGTGCCAGCAGCTTACAAAACGAATCTGAGCAGTACTTC,CASSLQNESEQYF
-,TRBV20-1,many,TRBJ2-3,TGCAGTGCAGTTACAGGGGGCGATCAGCGGGGGACGACAGATACGCAGTATTTT,CSAVTGGDQRGTTDTQYF
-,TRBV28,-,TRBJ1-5,TGTGCCAGCACTAAGCAGGGGACATATTATAGCAATCAGCCCCAGCATTTT,CASTKQGTYYSNQPQHF